The 14 T cell receptor beta chains listed next were all sequenced from one sample in a study of regulatory T cells in long-lasting Graves disease. The authors built TCR beta libraries using iRepertoire HTBI primers and Arm-PCR of CDR3 regions. TCRdb analysed the multiplex PCR reads with MiXCR anew, one entry per CDR3 protein. Among roughly 520,000 distinct CDR3 sequences listed, 12% were seen once. Sample time point: newly diagnosed GD, antithyroid drugs for less than 3 months. Following extraction of RNA from PBMCs, that RNA was used to make the TCR library. This sample was also put to use in a study of T cells in Graves' hyperthyroidism and ophthalmopathy.

This material consisted of peripheral blood mononuclear cells (PBMCs), taken at new diagnosis, from a patient treated with antithyroid drugs. These receptors all stem from a woman between 25 and 40 years old with Graves disease.

This clonotype was counted many times. The rearrangement uses TRBV6-1 and TRBJ1-1, with 7 bases identical to TRBD1. The CDR3 is made up of 15 amino acids. The J segment lost 4 bases and the V segment lost 7 bases, leaving 12 bases of the junction unmatched. Germline-derived CDR1 and CDR2 are MNHNS and SASEGT. CDR3 sequence reads: CASTLSLSGGTEAFF. CDR3 sequence (DNA): TGTGCCAGCACTCTCTCCCTCTCAGGGGGCACTGAAGCTTTCTTT.

This clonotype was observed a few times. This chain connects TRBV4-1 to TRBJ2-7, with D uncertain. V was cut by 0 bases and J by 0 bases, with 12 bases left in between. Germline V gene data show CDR1 as MGHRA and CDR2 as YSYEKL. The CDR3 has 16 amino acids. The CDR3 reads CASSQDPRPHSYEQYF. The DNA of the CDR3 is TGCGCCAGCAGCCAAGATCCCCGACCCCACTCCTACGAGCAGTACTTC.

This clonotype appeared many times. This rearrangement joins TRBV6-4 to TRBJ2-3, with 8 bases matching TRBD2. J gave up 4 bases and V 3 bases, and 6 bases lay outside the gene matches. This CDR3 comprises 15 residues. Germline V gene lookup returns CDR1 MRHNA and CDR2 SNTAGT. The CDR3 loop is CASSEGAGESDTQYF. CDR3 coding DNA: TGTGCCAGCAGTGAGGGAGCGGGAGAATCAGATACGCAGTATTTT.

The chain recombines TRBV9 with TRBJ1-6, with 7 bases that match TRBD1. The CDR3 sequence is 15 residues long. The V segment lost 2 bases and the J segment 5 bases; nucleotides outside the gene matches: 4. Germline CDR1 SGDLS, CDR2 YYNGEE. CDR3 bases: TGTGCCAGCAGCGTGGCCGGGACAGATAATTCACCCCTCCACTTT. It codes for CASSVAGTDNSPLHF.

The chain carries TRBV29-1 and TRBJ1-1; D ambiguous. Germline V lookup: CDR1 SQVTM, CDR2 ANQGSEA. The CDR3 extends over 13 amino acids. V gave up 2 bases and J gave up 6 bases, with 13 bases separating them. CDR3 nucleotides: TGCAGCGTTGAATCCGGGAATCTGGCTGAAGCTTTCTTT. This encodes CSVESGNLAEAFF.

The table lists this clonotype with many counts. This sequence joins TRBV12-3 or TRBV12-4 and TRBJ1-1; 8 positions match TRBD1. V gave up 8 bases and J gave up 2 bases; unmatched junction bases: 13. The CDR3 spans 16 residues. The CDR3: CASCPGQGVRNTEAFF. The CDR3 region has the DNA TGTGCCAGCTGCCCCGGACAGGGTGTCCGTAACACTGAAGCTTTCTTT.

In this sample, this clonotype turned up many times. The chain carries TRBV2 and TRBJ2-5; D not certain. This CDR3 has 13 residues. Germline V gene data show CDR1 as SNHLY and CDR2 as FYNNEI. Trimming shortened V by 3 bases and J by 7 bases, and 12 bases separated the two germline ends. CDR3 protein: CASSDPGIWTQYF. Here the CDR3 DNA reads TGTGCCAGCAGTGATCCTGGGATATGGACCCAGTACTTC.

The table lists this clonotype with many counts. The chain has TRBV7-2 and TRBJ2-3; D is perhaps TRBD1 or TRBD2 (5 bases each). The CDR3 extends over 16 amino acids. Germline CDR1 is SGHTA and CDR2 is FQGNSA. V dropped 5 bases and J dropped 1 base, with 16 bases sitting between them. CDR3 residues: CASSPSGTMGTDTQYF. The CDR3 coding sequence is TGTGCCAGCAGCCCGTCCGGGACGATGGGCACAGATACGCAGTATTTT.

This clonotype was found many times. The J gene is TRBJ1-6, the V gene TRBV27; the match to TRBD1 covers 7 bases. Germline V gene data show CDR1 as MNHEY and CDR2 as SMNVEV (reference sequence). The CDR3 loop spans 16 amino acids. V shed 4 bases, J shed 10 bases, and the junction held 13 bases outside the gene matches. This CDR3 is CASSYGPPDRDSPLHF. For the CDR3, the DNA is TGTGCCAGCAGTTACGGCCCCCCAGACAGGGACTCACCCCTCCACTTT.

At least ten counts were recorded for this clonotype. V and J are TRBV20-1 and TRBJ2-7; 7 bases are shared with TRBD2. The CDR3 is 14 amino acids. Per the germline V gene, CDR1 is DFQATT and CDR2 is SNEGSKA (reference sequence). V lost 0 bases, J lost 1 base, and 3 bases stayed unmatched. CDR3 coding DNA: TGCAGTGCTAGAGATTTCGGGGGGTCCTACGAGCAGTACTTC. Its translation: CSARDFGGSYEQYF.

The chain carries TRBV20-1 and TRBJ2-7; TRBD2 matches at 10 bases. CDR1 DFQATT and CDR2 SNEGSKA come from the germline V gene (reference sequence). This CDR3 has 16 amino acids. The ends lost 0 bases at V and 5 bases at J; junction bases unmatched: 10. The CDR3 loop reads CSARDLSGRALNEQYF. The CDR3 region has the DNA TGCAGTGCTAGAGATCTCAGCGGGAGGGCCCTGAACGAGCAGTACTTC.

There are many counts of this clonotype. V and J are TRBV29-1 and TRBJ2-7; 10 nucleotides agree with TRBD2. This CDR3 has 17 residues. The J segment lost 4 bases and the V segment lost 4 bases, leaving 16 bases of the junction unmatched. Looked up from germline, CDR1 is SQVTM and CDR2 is ANQGSEA. CDR3 in DNA: TGCAGCGTTGCTGTGTTCAAGCGGGAGGGGAATTCGTACGAGCAGTACTTC. Its translation: CSVAVFKREGNSYEQYF.

J is TRBJ1-2 and V is TRBV6-1, with 7 bases fitting TRBD1. The ends lost 5 bases at V and 3 bases at J; junction bases unmatched: 6. The CDR3 has 14 residues. Per the germline V gene, CDR1 is MNHNS and CDR2 is SASEGT. In DNA, the CDR3 is TGTGCCAGCAGTCCCTCGGACAGGTACTATGGCTACACCTTC. Amino acids: CASSPSDRYYGYTF.

This clonotype occurred many times. V usage is TRBV24-1 and J usage is TRBJ2-3; TRBD2 aligns across 7 bases. Trimming removed 2 bases from V and 2 bases from J; junction bases left unmatched: 3. The V gene's germline CDR1 is KGHDR and CDR2 SFDVKD. This CDR3 is 15 amino acids long. Here the CDR3 DNA reads TGTGCCACCAGTGATTCCAGCGGGGCCACAGATACGCAGTATTTT. Translated, it gives CATSDSSGATDTQYF.